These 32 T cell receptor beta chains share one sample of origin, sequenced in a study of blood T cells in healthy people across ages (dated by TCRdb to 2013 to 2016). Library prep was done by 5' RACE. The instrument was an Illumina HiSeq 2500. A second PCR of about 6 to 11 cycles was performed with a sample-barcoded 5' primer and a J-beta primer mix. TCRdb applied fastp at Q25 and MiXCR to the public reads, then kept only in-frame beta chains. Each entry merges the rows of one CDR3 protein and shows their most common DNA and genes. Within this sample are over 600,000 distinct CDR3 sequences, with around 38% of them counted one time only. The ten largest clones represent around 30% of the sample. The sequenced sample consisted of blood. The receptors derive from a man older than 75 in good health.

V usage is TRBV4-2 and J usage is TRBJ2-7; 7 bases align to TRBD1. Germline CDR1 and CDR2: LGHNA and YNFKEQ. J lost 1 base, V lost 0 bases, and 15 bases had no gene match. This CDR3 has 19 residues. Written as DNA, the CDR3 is TGTGCCAGCAGCCAAGAATTGGACAGGAGGCAGTTCTCATCCTACGAGCAGTACTTC. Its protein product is CASSQELDRRQFSSYEQYF.

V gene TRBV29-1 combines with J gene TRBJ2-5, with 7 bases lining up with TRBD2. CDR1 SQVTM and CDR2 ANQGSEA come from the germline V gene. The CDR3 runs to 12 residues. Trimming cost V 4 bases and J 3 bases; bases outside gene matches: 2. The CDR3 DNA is TGCAGCGTTGGGGGGGGGGAAGAGACCCAGTACTTC. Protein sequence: CSVGGGEETQYF.

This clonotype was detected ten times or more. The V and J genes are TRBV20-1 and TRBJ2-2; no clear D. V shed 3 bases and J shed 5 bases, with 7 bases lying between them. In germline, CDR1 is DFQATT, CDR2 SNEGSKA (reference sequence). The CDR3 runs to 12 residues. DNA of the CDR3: TGCAGTGCTAGTAGTCCAACCGGGGAGCTGTTTTTT. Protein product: CSASSPTGELFF.

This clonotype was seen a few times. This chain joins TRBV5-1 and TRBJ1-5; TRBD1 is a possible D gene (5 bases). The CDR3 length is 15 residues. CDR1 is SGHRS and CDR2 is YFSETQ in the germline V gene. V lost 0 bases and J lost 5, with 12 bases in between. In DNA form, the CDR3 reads TGCGCCAGCAGCTTGGCAGGGTTCGGCGATCAGCCCCAGCATTTT. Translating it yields CASSLAGFGDQPQHF. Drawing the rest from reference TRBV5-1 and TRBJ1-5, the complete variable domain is KAGVTQTPRYLIKTRGQQVTLSCSPISGHRSVSWYQQTPGQGLQFLFEYFSETQRNKGNFPGRFSGRQFSNSRSEMNVSTLELGDSALYLCASSLAGFGDQPQHFGDGTRLSIL.

CDR3 protein: CASRRGVRETQYF. The CDR3 DNA sequence: TGTGCCAGCAGGAGGGGGGTTCGAGAGACCCAGTACTTC. This chain uses TRBV2 with TRBJ2-5, with D perhaps given as TRBD1 or TRBD2 (6 bases each). Trimming left V 6 bases short and J 4 bases short, with 12 bases between. There are 13 residues in the CDR3. CDR1 is SNHLY and CDR2 is FYNNEI in the germline V gene.

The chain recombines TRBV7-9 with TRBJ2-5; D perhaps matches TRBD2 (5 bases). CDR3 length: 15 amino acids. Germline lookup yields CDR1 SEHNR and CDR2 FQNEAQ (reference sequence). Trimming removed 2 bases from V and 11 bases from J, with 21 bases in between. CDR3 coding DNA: TGTGCCAGCAGCTTATCAGAGAGCGCCGCTACGGGGCAGTACTTC. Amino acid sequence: CASSLSESAATGQYF. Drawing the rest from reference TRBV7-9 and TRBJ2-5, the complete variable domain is DTGVSQNPRHKITKRGQNVTFRCDPISEHNRLYWYRQTLGQGPEFLTYFQNEAQLEKSRLLSDRFSAERPKGSFSTLEIQRTEQGDSAMYLCASSLSESAATGQYFGPGTRLLVL.

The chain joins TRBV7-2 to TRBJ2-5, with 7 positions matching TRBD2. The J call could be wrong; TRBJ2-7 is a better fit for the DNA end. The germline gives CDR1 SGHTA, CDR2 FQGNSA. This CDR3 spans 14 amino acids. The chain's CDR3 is CASSLGGWGGEQYF. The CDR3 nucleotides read TGTGCCAGCAGCTTAGGGGGGTGGGGGGGCGAGCAGTACTTC.

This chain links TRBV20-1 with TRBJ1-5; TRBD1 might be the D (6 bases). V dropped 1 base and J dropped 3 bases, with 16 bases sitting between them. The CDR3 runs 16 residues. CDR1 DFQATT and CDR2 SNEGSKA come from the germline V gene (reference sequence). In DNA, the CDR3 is TGCAGTGCTAGAGGGTTCCAGGGGCTGGCCAATCAGCCCCAGCATTTT. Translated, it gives CSARGFQGLANQPQHF.

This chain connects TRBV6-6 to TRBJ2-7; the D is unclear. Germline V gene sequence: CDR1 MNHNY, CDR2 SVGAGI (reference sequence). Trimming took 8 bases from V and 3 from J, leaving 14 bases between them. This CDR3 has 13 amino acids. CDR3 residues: CASGQQPGYEQYF. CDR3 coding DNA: TGTGCCAGCGGTCAACAACCCGGCTACGAGCAGTACTTC.

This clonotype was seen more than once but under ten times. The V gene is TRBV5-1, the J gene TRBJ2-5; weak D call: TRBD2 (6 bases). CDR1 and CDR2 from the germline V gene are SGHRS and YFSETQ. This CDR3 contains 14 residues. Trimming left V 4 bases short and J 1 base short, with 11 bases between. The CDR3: CASSIAGIQETQYF. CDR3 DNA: TGCGCCAGCAGCATTGCGGGAATCCAAGAGACCCAGTACTTC.

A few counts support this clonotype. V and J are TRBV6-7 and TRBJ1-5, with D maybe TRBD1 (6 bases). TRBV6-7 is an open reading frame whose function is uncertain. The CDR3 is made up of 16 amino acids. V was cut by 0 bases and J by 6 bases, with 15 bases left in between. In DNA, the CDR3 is TGTGCCAGCAGTTACTCGGTCAGGGGAATGGGTCAGCCCCAGCATTTT. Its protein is CASSYSVRGMGQPQHF.

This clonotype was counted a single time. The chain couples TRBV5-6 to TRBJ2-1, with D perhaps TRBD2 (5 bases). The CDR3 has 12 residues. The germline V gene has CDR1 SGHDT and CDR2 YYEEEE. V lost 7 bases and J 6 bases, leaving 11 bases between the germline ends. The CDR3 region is CASGPGINEQFF. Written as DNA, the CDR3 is TGTGCCAGCGGCCCCGGGATCAATGAGCAGTTCTTC.

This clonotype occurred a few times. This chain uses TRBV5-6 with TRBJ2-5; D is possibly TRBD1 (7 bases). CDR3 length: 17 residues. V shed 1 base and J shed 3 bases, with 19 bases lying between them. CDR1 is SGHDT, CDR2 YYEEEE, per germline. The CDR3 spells CASSLMGGNRGKETQYF. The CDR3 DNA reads TGTGCCAGCAGCTTGATGGGGGGAAACAGGGGAAAAGAGACCCAGTACTTC.

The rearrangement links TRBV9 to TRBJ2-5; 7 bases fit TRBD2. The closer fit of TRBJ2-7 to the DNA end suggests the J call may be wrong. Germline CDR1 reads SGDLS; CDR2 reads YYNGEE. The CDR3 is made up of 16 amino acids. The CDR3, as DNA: TGTGCCAGCAGCCCCCGGGGGGATTTAAATTATTACGAGCAGTACTTC. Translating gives CASSPRGDLNYYEQYF.

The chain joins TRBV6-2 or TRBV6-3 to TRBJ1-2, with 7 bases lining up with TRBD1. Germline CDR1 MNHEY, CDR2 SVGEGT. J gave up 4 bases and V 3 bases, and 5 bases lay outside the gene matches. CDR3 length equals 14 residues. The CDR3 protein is CASSYGQERYGYTF. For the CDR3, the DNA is TGTGCCAGCAGTTATGGACAGGAGCGCTATGGCTACACCTTC.

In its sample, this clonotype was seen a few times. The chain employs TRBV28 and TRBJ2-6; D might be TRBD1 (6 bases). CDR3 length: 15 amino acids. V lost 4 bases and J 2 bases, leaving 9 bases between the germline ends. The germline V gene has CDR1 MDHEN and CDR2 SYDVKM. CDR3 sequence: CASSSGVPGANVLTF. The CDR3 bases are TGTGCCAGCAGTTCAGGGGTACCTGGGGCCAACGTCCTGACTTTC.

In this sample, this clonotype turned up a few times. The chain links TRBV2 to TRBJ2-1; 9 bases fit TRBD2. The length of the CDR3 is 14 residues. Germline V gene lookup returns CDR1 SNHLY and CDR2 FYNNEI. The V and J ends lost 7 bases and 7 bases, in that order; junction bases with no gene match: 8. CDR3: CASTQGLAGNEQFF. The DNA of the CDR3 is TGTGCCAGCACTCAGGGACTAGCTGGGAATGAGCAGTTCTTC.

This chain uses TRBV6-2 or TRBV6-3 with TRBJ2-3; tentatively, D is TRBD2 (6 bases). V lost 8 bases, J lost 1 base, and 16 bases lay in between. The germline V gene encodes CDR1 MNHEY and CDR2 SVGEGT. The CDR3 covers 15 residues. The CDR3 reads CASGGLASGTDTQYF. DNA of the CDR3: TGTGCCAGCGGGGGGTTAGCGTCCGGCACAGATACGCAGTATTTT.

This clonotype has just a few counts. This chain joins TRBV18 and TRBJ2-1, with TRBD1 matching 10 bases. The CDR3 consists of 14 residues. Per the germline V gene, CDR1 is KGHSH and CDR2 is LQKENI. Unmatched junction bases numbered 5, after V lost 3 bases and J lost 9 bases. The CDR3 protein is CASSPGQGLFEQFF. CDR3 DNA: TGTGCCAGCTCACCGGGACAGGGGTTATTTGAGCAGTTCTTC.

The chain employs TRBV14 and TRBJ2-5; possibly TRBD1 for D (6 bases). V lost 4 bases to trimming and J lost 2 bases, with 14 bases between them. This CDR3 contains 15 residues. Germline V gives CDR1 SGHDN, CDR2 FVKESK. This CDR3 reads CASSPRDTPQETQYF. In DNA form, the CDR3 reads TGTGCCAGCAGCCCCAGGGACACCCCTCAAGAGACCCAGTACTTC.

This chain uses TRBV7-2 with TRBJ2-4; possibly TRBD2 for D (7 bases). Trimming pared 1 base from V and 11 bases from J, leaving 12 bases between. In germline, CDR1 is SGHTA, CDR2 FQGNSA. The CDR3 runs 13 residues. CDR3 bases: TGTGCCAGCAGCTTAGGCGGCGGGGGCCTTCAGTACTTC. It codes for CASSLGGGGLQYF.

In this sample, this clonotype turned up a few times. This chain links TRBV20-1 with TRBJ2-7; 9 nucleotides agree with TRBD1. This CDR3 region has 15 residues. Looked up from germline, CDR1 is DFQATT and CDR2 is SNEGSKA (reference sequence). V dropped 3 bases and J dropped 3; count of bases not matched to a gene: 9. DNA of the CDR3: TGCAGTGCTAGCCGGGGGACAGGGACTTTCTACGAGCAGTACTTC. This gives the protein CSASRGTGTFYEQYF.

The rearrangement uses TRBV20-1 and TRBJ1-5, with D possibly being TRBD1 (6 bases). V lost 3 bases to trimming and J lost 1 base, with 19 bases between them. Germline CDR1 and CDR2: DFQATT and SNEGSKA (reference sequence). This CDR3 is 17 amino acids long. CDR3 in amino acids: CSARVRVERGSNQPQHF. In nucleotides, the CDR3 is TGCAGTGCTAGGGTTCGGGTAGAAAGGGGGAGCAATCAGCCCCAGCATTTT.

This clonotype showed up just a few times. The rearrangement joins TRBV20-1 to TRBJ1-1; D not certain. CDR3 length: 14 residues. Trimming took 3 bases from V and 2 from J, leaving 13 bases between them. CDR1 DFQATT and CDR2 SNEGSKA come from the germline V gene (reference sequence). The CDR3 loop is CSARDRTRNTEAFF. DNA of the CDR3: TGCAGTGCTAGGGATAGGACCCGTAACACTGAAGCTTTCTTT.

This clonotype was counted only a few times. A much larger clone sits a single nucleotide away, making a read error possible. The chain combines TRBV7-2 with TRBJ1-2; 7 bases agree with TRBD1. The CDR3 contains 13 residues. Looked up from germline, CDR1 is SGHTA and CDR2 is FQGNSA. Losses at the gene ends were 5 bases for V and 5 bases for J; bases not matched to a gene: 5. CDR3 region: CASSGGTEYGYTF. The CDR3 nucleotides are TGTGCCAGCAGCGGAGGGACAGAATATGGCTACACCTTC.

The chain's CDR3 is CASRRQGVSKNIQYF. Here the CDR3 DNA reads TGTGCCAGCAGACGACAGGGTGTAAGCAAAAACATTCAGTACTTC. The chain links TRBV12-3 or TRBV12-4 to TRBJ2-4; 7 nucleotides match TRBD1. Trimming took 6 bases from V and 3 from J; bases not matched to a gene: 8. CDR3 size: 15 residues.

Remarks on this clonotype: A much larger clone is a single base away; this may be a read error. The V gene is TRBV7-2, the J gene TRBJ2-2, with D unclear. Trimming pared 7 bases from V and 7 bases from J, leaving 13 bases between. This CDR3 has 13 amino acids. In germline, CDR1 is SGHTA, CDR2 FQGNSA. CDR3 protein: CASTPVVGGELFF. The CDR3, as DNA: TGTGCCAGCACGCCAGTCGTGGGCGGGGAGCTGTTTTTT.

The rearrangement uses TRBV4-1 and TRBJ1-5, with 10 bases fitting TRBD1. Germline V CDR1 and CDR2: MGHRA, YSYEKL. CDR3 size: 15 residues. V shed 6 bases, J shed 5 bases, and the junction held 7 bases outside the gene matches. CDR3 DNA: TGCGCCAGCAGGCTGACAGGGGGCGTGGATCAGCCCCAGCATTTT. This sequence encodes CASRLTGGVDQPQHF.

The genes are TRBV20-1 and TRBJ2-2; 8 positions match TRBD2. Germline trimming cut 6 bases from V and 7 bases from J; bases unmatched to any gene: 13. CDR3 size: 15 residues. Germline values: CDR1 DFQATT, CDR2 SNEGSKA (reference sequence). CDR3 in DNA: TGCAGTGCAAGAAGTGGGACTAGGGGTTTCGGGGAGCTGTTTTTT. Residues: CSARSGTRGFGELFF.

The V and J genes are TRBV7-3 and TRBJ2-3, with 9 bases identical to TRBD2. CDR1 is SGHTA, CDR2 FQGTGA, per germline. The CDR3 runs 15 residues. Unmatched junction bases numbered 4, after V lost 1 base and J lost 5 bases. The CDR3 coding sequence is TGTGCCAGCAGCTTAAGGGGCGGGAGGGTAGATACGCAGTATTTT. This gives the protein CASSLRGGRVDTQYF.

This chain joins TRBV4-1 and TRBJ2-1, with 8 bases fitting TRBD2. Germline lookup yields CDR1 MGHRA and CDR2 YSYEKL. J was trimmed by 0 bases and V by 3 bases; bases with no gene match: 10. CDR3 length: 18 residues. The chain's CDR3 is CASSQWSSGPSSYNEQFF. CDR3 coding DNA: TGCGCCAGCAGCCAGTGGTCTAGCGGGCCAAGCTCCTACAATGAGCAGTTCTTC.

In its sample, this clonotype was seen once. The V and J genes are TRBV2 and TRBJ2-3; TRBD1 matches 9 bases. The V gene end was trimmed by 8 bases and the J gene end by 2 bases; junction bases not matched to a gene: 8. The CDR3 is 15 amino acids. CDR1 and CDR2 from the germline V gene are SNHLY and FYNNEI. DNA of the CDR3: TGTGCCAGCGGTCGGGACAGGGAGGACACAGATACGCAGTATTTT. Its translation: CASGRDREDTDTQYF.